This T cell receptor (beta chain) derives from a study of T-cell memory formation after mild COVID-19. Overall study: Among the donors, TCR clusters were largely specific to each donor.

Turning to this clonotype: No antigen is known for it.

Germline loops: CDR1 KGHSH, CDR2 LQKENI. V dropped 2 bases and J dropped 3; count of bases not matched to a gene: 8. This CDR3 has 16 amino acids. The authors produced TCR alpha and TCR beta cDNA libraries with sample barcodes and UMIs by 5'RACE using constant-segment primers. TCRdb used MiXCR to reprocess the 5' RACE reads, holding one entry per CDR3 protein. Of 300,000 to 350,000 distinct CDR3 sequences in the sample, roughly 21% were seen once. Findings and limits, study-wide: Second-wave clones reaching peak frequency on day 37 lacked confirmed SARS-CoV-2 specificity.

The source is a man aged 18-30 years who had mild COVID-19 (a few samples of this study predate the infection). Cell type and time point are not known. J is TRBJ1-2 and V is TRBV18; 8 nucleotides match TRBD1. Sequencing was done on a sample of PBMCs or a T cell subset sorted from them (not recorded which). CDR3 sequence: CASSPRGQGADYGYTF. The CDR3 nucleotides are TGTGCCAGCTCACCAAGAGGACAGGGTGCGGACTATGGCTACACCTTC.